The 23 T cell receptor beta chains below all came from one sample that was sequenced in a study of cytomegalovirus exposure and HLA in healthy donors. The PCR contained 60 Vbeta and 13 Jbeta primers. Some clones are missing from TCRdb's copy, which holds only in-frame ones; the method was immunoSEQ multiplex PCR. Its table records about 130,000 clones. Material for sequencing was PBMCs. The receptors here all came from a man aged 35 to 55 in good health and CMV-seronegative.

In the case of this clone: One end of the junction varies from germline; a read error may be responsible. This chain's CDR3 is CASSPRLADSYEQYF. In DNA form, the CDR3 reads TGTGCTAGCAGCCCCCGACTAGCGGATTCCTACGAGCAGTACTTC. This sequence joins TRBV7-7 and TRBJ2-7; 9 nucleotides line up with TRBD2. The CDR3 totals 15 residues. CDR1 and CDR2 (germline): SSHAT, FNYEAQ (reference sequence).

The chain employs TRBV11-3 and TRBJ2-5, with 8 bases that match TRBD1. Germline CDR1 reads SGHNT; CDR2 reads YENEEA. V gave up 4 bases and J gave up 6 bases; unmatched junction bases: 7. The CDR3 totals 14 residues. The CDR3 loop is CASSSRTGMQTQYF. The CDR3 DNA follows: TGTGCCAGCAGCTCTCGGACAGGGATGCAGACCCAGTACTTC. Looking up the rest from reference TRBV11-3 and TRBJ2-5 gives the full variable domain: EAGVVQSPRYKIIEKKQPVAFWCNPISGHNTLYWYLQNLGQGPELLIRYENEEAVDDSQLPKDRFSAERLKGVDSTLKIQPAELGDSAVYLCASSSRTGMQTQYFGPGTRLLVL.

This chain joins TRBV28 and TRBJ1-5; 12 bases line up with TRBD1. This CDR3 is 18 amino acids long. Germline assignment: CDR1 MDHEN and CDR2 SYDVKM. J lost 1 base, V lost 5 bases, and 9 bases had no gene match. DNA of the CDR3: TGTGCCAGCAGTGACTCCGGGACAGGGGGCGCGAGCAATCAGCCCCAGCATTTT. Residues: CASSDSGTGGASNQPQHF.

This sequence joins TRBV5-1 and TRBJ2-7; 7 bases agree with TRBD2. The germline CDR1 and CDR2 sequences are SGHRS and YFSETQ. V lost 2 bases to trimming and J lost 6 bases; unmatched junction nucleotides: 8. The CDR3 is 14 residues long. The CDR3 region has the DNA TGCGCCAGCAGCTTCGTAAGCAGGGAGGGCGAGCAGTACTTC. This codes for CASSFVSREGEQYF.

The CDR3 reads CASSVLAGVGNEQFF. DNA for the CDR3: TGTGCCAGCAGTGTTTTGGCGGGAGTAGGCAATGAGCAGTTCTTC. The chain is built from TRBV6-4 and TRBJ2-1; 7 nucleotides match TRBD2. The CDR3 runs to 15 residues. J gave up 6 bases and V 4 bases, and 9 bases lay outside the gene matches. Germline-derived CDR1 and CDR2 are MRHNA and SNTAGT.

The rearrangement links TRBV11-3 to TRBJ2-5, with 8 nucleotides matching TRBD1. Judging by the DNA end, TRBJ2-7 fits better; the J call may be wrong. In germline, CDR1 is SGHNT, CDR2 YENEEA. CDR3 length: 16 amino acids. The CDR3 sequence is CASSPRTGKKSYEQYF. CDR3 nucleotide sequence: TGTGCCAGCAGCCCCAGGACAGGGAAAAAATCCTACGAGCAGTACTTC.

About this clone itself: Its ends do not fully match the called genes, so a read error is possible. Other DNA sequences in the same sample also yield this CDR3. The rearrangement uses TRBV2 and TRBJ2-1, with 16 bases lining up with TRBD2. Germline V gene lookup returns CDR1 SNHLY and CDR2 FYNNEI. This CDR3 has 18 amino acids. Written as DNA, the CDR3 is TGTGCCAGCAGGCACCCCGGGACTAGCGGGAGGGCCTATAATGAGCAATTCTTC. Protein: CASRHPGTSGRAYNEQFF.

The DNA for the CDR3 is TGTGCCAGCAGTTCAGGGGTTTACGAGCAGTACTTC. Protein: CASSSGVYEQYF. V usage is TRBV6-5 and J usage is TRBJ2-7; perhaps TRBD1 as D (6 bases). The CDR3 is made up of 12 amino acids. CDR1 and CDR2 (germline): MNHEY, SVGAGI. V lost 4 bases and J 4 bases, leaving 8 bases between the germline ends.

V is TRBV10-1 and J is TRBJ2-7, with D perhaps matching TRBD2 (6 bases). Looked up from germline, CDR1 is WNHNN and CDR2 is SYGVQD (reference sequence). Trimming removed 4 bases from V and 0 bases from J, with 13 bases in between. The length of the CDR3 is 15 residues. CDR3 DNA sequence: TGCGCCAGCAGTGGGGACTCGACGAGCTCCTACGAGCAGTACTTC. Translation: CASSGDSTSSYEQYF.

In DNA, the CDR3 is TGCGCCAGCTTGACTAGCGGACGTTTAAAACAAGAGACCCAGTACTTC. Translation: CASLTSGRLKQETQYF. The chain combines TRBV10-1 with TRBJ2-5, with 9 bases matching TRBD2. The CDR3 runs 16 residues. Germline values: CDR1 WNHNN, CDR2 SYGVQD (reference sequence). V shed 8 bases and J 2 bases; nucleotides not matched to a gene: 12.

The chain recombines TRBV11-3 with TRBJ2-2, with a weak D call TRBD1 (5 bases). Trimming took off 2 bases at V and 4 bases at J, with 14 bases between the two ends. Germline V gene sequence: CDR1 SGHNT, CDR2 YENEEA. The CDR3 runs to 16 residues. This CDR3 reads CASSLLTVVGTGELFF. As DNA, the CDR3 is TGTGCCAGCAGCTTATTGACAGTTGTGGGCACCGGGGAGCTGTTTTTT. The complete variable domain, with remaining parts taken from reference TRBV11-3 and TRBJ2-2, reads EAGVVQSPRYKIIEKKQPVAFWCNPISGHNTLYWYLQNLGQGPELLIRYENEEAVDDSQLPKDRFSAERLKGVDSTLKIQPAELGDSAVYLCASSLLTVVGTGELFFGEGSRLTVL.

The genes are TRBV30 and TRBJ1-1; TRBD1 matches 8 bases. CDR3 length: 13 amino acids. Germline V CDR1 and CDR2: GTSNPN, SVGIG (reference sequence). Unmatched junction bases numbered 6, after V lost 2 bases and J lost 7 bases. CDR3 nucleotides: TGTGCCTGGAGTCCCTTTACAGGGGGTGAAGCTTTCTTT. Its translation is CAWSPFTGGEAFF. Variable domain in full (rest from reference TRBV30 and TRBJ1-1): SQTIHQWPATLVQPVGSPLSLECTVEGTSNPNLYWYRQAAGRGLQLLFYSVGIGQISSEVPQNLSASRPQDRQFILSSKKLLLSDSGFYLCAWSPFTGGEAFFGQGTRLTVV.

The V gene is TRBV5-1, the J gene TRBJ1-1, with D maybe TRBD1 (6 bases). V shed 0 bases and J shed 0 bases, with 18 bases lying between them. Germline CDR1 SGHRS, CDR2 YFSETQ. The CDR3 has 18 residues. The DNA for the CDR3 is TGCGCCAGCAGCTTGGAGGGCTGGGGGCAGGGAATGAACACTGAAGCTTTCTTT. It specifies CASSLEGWGQGMNTEAFF. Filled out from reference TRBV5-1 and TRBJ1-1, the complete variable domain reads KAGVTQTPRYLIKTRGQQVTLSCSPISGHRSVSWYQQTPGQGLQFLFEYFSETQRNKGNFPGRFSGRQFSNSRSEMNVSTLELGDSALYLCASSLEGWGQGMNTEAFFGQGTRLTVV.

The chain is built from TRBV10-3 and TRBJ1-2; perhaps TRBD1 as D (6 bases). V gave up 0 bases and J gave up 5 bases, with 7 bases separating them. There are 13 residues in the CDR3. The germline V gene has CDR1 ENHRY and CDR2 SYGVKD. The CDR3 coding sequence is TGTGCCATCAGTGAGTCTCAGGGGTATGGCTACACCTTC. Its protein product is CAISESQGYGYTF.

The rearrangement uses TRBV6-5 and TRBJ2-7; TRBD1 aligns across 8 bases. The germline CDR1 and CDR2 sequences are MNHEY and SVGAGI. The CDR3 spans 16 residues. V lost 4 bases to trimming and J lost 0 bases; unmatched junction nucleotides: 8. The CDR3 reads CASSSSRDRLSYEQYF. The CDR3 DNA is TGTGCCAGCAGTTCAAGCCGGGACAGGCTCTCCTACGAGCAGTACTTC.

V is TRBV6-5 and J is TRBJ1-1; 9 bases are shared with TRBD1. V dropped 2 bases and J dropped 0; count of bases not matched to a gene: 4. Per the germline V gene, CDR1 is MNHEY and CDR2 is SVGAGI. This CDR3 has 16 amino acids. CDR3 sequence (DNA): TGTGCCAGCAGTTACATCGGGACAGGGATGAACACTGAAGCTTTCTTT. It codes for CASSYIGTGMNTEAFF.

The CDR3 nucleotides are TGTGCCAGCAGCGTTAGTGGGACAGGGGCCAACGTCCTGACTTTC. Amino acid sequence: CASSVSGTGANVLTF. The chain carries TRBV9 and TRBJ2-6; TRBD1 might be the D (6 bases). V dropped 2 bases and J dropped 4 bases, with 10 bases sitting between them. CDR3 length: 15 amino acids. Per the germline V gene, CDR1 is SGDLS and CDR2 is YYNGEE.

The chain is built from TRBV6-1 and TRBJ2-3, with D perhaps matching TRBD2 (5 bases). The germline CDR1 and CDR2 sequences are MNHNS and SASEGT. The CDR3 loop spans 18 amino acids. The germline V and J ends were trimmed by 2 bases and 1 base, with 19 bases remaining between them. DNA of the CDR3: TGTGCCAGCAGTGAATTCCCTACTAGGGCAGAAGGCACAGATACGCAGTATTTT. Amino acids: CASSEFPTRAEGTDTQYF.

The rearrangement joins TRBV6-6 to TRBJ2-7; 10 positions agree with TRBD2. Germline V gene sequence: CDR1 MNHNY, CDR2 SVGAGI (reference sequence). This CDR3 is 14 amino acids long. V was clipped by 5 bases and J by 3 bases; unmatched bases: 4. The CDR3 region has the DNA TGTGCCAGCAGTAAACTAGCGGGGTTCTACGAGCAGTACTTC. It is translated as CASSKLAGFYEQYF.

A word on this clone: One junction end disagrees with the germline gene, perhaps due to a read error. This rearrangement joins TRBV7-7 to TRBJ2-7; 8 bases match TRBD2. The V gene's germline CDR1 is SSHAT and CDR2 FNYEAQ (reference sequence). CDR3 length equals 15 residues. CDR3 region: CASSPRLGREYEQYF. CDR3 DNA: TGTGCTAGCAGCCCCCGGCTCGGGAGGGAGTACGAGCAGTACTTC. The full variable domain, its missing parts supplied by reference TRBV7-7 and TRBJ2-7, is GAGVSQSPRYKVTKRGQDVTLRCDPISSHATLYWYQQALGQGPEFLTYFNYEAQPDKSGLPSDRFSAERPEGSISTLTIQRTEQRDSAMYRCASSPRLGREYEQYFGPGTRLTVT.

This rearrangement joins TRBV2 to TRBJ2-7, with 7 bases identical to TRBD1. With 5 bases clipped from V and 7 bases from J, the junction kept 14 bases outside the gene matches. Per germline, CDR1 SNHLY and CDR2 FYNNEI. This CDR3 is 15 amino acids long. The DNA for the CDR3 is TGTGCCAGCAGTATCCCAGGGGGAGTGCATCGGGAGCAGTACTTC. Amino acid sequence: CASSIPGGVHREQYF.

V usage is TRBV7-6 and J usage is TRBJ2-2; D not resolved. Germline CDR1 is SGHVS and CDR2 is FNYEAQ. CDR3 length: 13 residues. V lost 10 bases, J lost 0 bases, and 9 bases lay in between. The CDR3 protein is CATGWANTGELFF. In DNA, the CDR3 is TGTGCCACCGGGTGGGCGAACACCGGGGAGCTGTTTTTT.

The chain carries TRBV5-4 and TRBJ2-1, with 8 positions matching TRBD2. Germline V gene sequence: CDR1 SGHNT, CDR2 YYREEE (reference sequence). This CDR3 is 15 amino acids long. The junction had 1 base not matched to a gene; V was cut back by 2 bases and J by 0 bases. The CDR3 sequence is CASSFGGGSYNEQFF. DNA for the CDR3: TGTGCCAGCAGCTTCGGGGGGGGCTCCTACAATGAGCAGTTCTTC.